The sequence of this TCR beta chain was determined in a study of vaccination and CD4 T cells after COVID-19. CDR1 DFQATT and CDR2 SNEGSKA come from the germline V gene (reference sequence). This CDR3 has 13 amino acids. V was cut by 5 bases and J by 4 bases, with 9 bases left in between. As for this clonotype: Its antigen remains unknown.

Cultured CD4+ T cell DNA underwent sequencing with the Oncomine TCR Beta short-read assay. MiXCR, applied by TCRdb to the PCR reads, yields one record per CDR3 protein. Among 12,000 to 15,000 distinct CDR3 sequences, about 50% were seen once, and the ten largest hold over 9.5%. This sample's treatment: 10-day PBMC culture with coronavirus spike peptide pools or control peptides (ViraFEST assay). Negative selection isolated the CD4+ T cells once the cells had been cultured for approximately eleven days. The chain links TRBV20-1 to TRBJ1-6; D is unclear. The sample was CD4+ T cells from blood, cultured in vitro. The clonotype comes from a human donor who had recovered from COVID-19. This CDR3 reads CSALTQYNSPLHF. The CDR3 DNA is TGCAGTGCTCTGACTCAATATAATTCACCCCTCCACTTT.